The present TCR beta chain was sequenced within a study of cytotoxic CD8 clonotypes in ibrutinib-treated CLL. Whole-study context: With a range of 6 to 36, the median treatment time before response samples were taken was approximately twelve months. Per sample, productive templates averaged roughly 230,000 and productive rearrangements averaged roughly 91,000.

The method was immunoSEQ multiplex PCR; TCRdb's version includes in-frame clones alone and lacks a portion of them. This table has some 140,000 clones, around 80% appearing once. The germline V gene encodes CDR1 LGHNA and CDR2 YNFKEQ. The CDR3 consists of 15 residues. Trimming shortened V by 4 bases and J by 4 bases, and 15 bases separated the two germline ends. The TCR sequence derives from a human donor with chronic lymphocytic leukemia. The sequencing here drew on PBMCs, taken after 12 months of ibrutinib treatment. This chain connects TRBV4-2 to TRBJ2-3, with D perhaps given as TRBD1 or TRBD2 (5 bases each). The CDR3 DNA reads as TGTGCCAGCAGCCCACCGGGACGAGGGGCAGATACGCAGTATTTT. Translation gives CASSPPGRGADTQYF.